What follows are 20 T cell receptor beta chains derived from one specimen sequenced in a study of blood T cells in healthy people across ages. With a J-beta primer mix and a sample-barcoded 5' primer, a second PCR ran about 7 to 12 cycles. TCRdb independently ran MiXCR on the 5' RACE reads; one entry per CDR3 protein. In the table there are about 1.5 million distinct CDR3 sequences, approximately 43% of which are singletons. The sample was blood. These receptors all stem from a woman aged 18-35 years in good health.

This clonotype appeared a few times. The chain combines TRBV7-9 with TRBJ1-2; D not certain. Trimming stripped 1 base from V and 8 bases from J, with 11 bases between. From germline, CDR1 is SEHNR and CDR2 FQNEAQ (reference sequence). This CDR3 is 13 amino acids long. CDR3 DNA sequence: TGTGCCAGCAGCTTAGGAGGGCCCACGGGCTACACCTTC. The encoded protein is CASSLGGPTGYTF.

The V call is TRBV3-1, the J call TRBJ1-5; no clear D. Germline V gives CDR1 LGHDT, CDR2 YNNKEL (reference sequence). Trimming stripped 1 base from V and 5 bases from J, with 9 bases between. The CDR3 spans 14 residues. The CDR3 loop is CASSQAETDQPQHF. The CDR3 DNA follows: TGTGCCAGCAGCCAAGCAGAGACCGATCAGCCCCAGCATTTT.

A few counts support this clonotype. The gene calls are TRBV9 and TRBJ2-7; 7 bases agree with TRBD1. This CDR3 spans 16 amino acids. CDR1 SGDLS and CDR2 YYNGEE come from the germline V gene. Germline trimming cut 5 bases from V and 2 bases from J; bases unmatched to any gene: 13. DNA for the CDR3: TGTGCCAGCAGTCCCCAGACCGGGACAGAGGCCTACGAGCAGTACTTC. It yields the protein CASSPQTGTEAYEQYF.

V is TRBV28 and J is TRBJ2-7; 11 bases agree with TRBD2. The CDR3 consists of 15 residues. Unmatched junction bases numbered 7, after V lost 5 bases and J lost 4 bases. CDR1 is MDHEN, CDR2 SYDVKM, per germline. This CDR3 is CASSHLTSGMYEQYF. CDR3 in DNA: TGTGCCAGCAGTCATTTGACTAGCGGGATGTACGAGCAGTACTTC.

This clonotype was counted only a few times. The CDR3 spells CASSSGLAAGEQYF. In DNA form, the CDR3 reads TGTGCCAGCAGTTCGGGACTAGCGGCGGGGGAGCAGTACTTC. The chain has TRBV27 and TRBJ2-7; 11 nucleotides agree with TRBD2. Germline assignment: CDR1 MNHEY and CDR2 SMNVEV (reference sequence). V was clipped by 4 bases and J by 7 bases; unmatched bases: 6. CDR3 length: 14 amino acids.

This sequence joins TRBV4-1 and TRBJ2-7; 9 nucleotides agree with TRBD1. CDR3 length: 16 residues. Germline-derived CDR1 and CDR2 are MGHRA and YSYEKL. V was clipped by 4 bases and J by 6 bases; unmatched bases: 13. CDR3 in amino acids: CASSPLPIGQGREQYF. As DNA, the CDR3 is TGCGCCAGCAGCCCCTTACCAATTGGACAGGGGCGCGAGCAGTACTTC.

This clonotype showed up just a few times. The V gene is TRBV20-1, the J gene TRBJ2-3; 7 bases line up with TRBD2. V was clipped by 4 bases and J by 2 bases; unmatched bases: 9. The CDR3 consists of 15 residues. Germline assignment: CDR1 DFQATT and CDR2 SNEGSKA (reference sequence). CDR3 region: CSAILVRGITDTQYF. The CDR3 coding sequence is TGCAGTGCTATCCTTGTGCGGGGGATCACAGATACGCAGTATTTT.

This clonotype was picked up many times. The chain has TRBV29-1 and TRBJ2-7; D possibly matches TRBD1 or TRBD2 (5 bases each). CDR3 size: 11 residues. V was trimmed by 7 bases and J by 5 bases, leaving 12 bases between them. CDR1 and CDR2 (germline): SQVTM, ANQGSEA. In DNA, the CDR3 is TGCAGCGCCGAGAGGGGTAACGAGCAGTACTTC. This codes for CSAERGNEQYF.

This clonotype was counted a single time. At one end, the junction sequence differs from germline, possibly due to a read error. This rearrangement joins TRBV5-1 to TRBJ2-1, with D maybe TRBD1 (6 bases). The germline V gene has CDR1 SGHRS and CDR2 YFSETQ. CDR3 length: 16 amino acids. The CDR3 bases are TGCGCCAGCAGTCGTCCGGGACACCAGTCCTACAGTGAGCAGTTCTTC. It is translated as CASSRPGHQSYSEQFF. The complete variable domain, with remaining parts taken from reference TRBV5-1 and TRBJ2-1, reads KAGVTQTPRYLIKTRGQQVTLSCSPISGHRSVSWYQQTPGQGLQFLFEYFSETQRNKGNFPGRFSGRQFSNSRSEMNVSTLELGDSALYLCASSRPGHQSYSEQFFGPGTRLTVL.

V usage is TRBV7-2 and J usage is TRBJ2-5, with TRBD1 matching over 7 bases. The J call may not be correct, given that the DNA end is closer to TRBJ2-7. Per germline, CDR1 SGHTA and CDR2 FQGNSA. The CDR3 spans 17 residues. This CDR3 reads CASSFLPGQAPTYEQYF. CDR3 in DNA: TGTGCCAGCAGCTTCCTCCCTGGACAGGCTCCGACCTACGAGCAGTACTTC.

V is TRBV5-6 and J is TRBJ2-4; 16 bases fit TRBD2. The junction had 4 bases not matched to a gene; V was cut back by 0 bases and J by 1 base. The CDR3 extends over 19 amino acids. Germline V CDR1 and CDR2: SGHDT, YYEEEE. As DNA, the CDR3 is TGTGCCAGCAGCTTGGCGGGACTAGCGGGGGGGCGTGCCAAAAACATTCAGTACTTC. Protein product: CASSLAGLAGGRAKNIQYF.

This sequence joins TRBV9 and TRBJ1-2; weak D call: TRBD1 (6 bases). CDR3 length: 15 residues. Looked up from germline, CDR1 is SGDLS and CDR2 is YYNGEE. Trimming removed 3 bases at V and 4 bases at J, with 16 bases between. The CDR3 loop is CASSGPPGQSYGYTF. DNA of the CDR3: TGTGCCAGCAGCGGACCTCCGGGACAAAGCTATGGCTACACCTTC.

The chain employs TRBV20-1 and TRBJ1-1, with D possibly TRBD1 on 6 matching bases. The CDR3 contains 13 residues. The ends were cut back, 3 bases at V and 3 bases at J, with 11 bases in the middle. CDR1 DFQATT and CDR2 SNEGSKA come from the germline V gene (reference sequence). The CDR3 sequence is CSARKGVYTEAFF. The CDR3 nucleotides read TGCAGTGCTAGGAAGGGGGTTTACACTGAAGCTTTCTTT.

This clonotype has a single count. At one of its ends the junction is not consistent with the germline gene, which may arise from a read error. The chain links TRBV20-1 to TRBJ2-5; D unresolved. The DNA end is a closer match to TRBJ2-7, so the J assignment may be wrong. In germline, CDR1 is DFQATT, CDR2 SNEGSKA (reference sequence). This CDR3 has 14 amino acids. The CDR3 loop is CSAGDTGVRDEQYF. In DNA, the CDR3 is TGCAGTGCTGGAGATACTGGGGTAAGGGACGAGCAGTACTTC.

The chain employs TRBV12-3 or TRBV12-4 and TRBJ1-2; D is ambiguous. This CDR3 spans 15 amino acids. The V and J ends lost 2 bases and 0 bases respectively, with 10 bases between them. Here the CDR3 DNA reads TGTGCCAGCAGTTTAAGAAGGTGGCCTAACTATGGCTACACCTTC. It codes for CASSLRRWPNYGYTF.

This chain connects TRBV3-1 to TRBJ2-1, with 8 bases identical to TRBD2. V shed 0 bases, J shed 8 bases, and the junction held 12 bases outside the gene matches. This CDR3 has 17 amino acids. Germline CDR1 LGHDT, CDR2 YNNKEL (reference sequence). The CDR3 DNA reads as TGTGCCAGCAGCCAAGATGGAACGGGGGGGCCGGAGGATGAGCAGTTCTTC. It is translated as CASSQDGTGGPEDEQFF.

In its sample, this clonotype was seen many times. This rearrangement joins TRBV7-9 to TRBJ1-1; TRBD1 matches at 7 bases. The V segment lost 5 bases and the J segment 1 base; nucleotides outside the gene matches: 4. The CDR3 is 14 amino acids. From germline, CDR1 is SEHNR and CDR2 FQNEAQ (reference sequence). The CDR3 region has the DNA TGTGCCAGCAGCCGACGACAGGGGAACACTGAAGCTTTCTTT. Amino acids: CASSRRQGNTEAFF.

This chain joins TRBV6-5 and TRBJ1-1, with unresolved D. From germline, CDR1 is MNHEY and CDR2 SVGAGI. There are 15 residues in the CDR3. V lost 2 bases and J 2 bases, leaving 12 bases between the germline ends. CDR3: CASSYGGNSNTEAFF. The CDR3 DNA follows: TGTGCCAGCAGTTACGGCGGGAACAGCAACACTGAAGCTTTCTTT.

Note on this clonotype: A read error may produce the germline difference seen at one junction end. This chain joins TRBV6-2 or TRBV6-3 and TRBJ2-7, with D unresolved. In germline, CDR1 is MNHEY, CDR2 SVGEGT. This CDR3 has 12 residues. CDR3 loop: CACRTVSYEQYF. CDR3 nucleotides: TGTGCCTGCAGAACAGTTTCCTACGAGCAGTACTTC.

The chain carries TRBV28 and TRBJ2-1, with TRBD2 as a possible D gene (5 bases). The CDR3 sequence is 14 residues long. Trimming removed 6 bases at V and 0 bases at J, with 9 bases between. CDR1 and CDR2 from the germline V gene are MDHEN and SYDVKM. The DNA for the CDR3 is TGTGCCAGCAGCCAGCGGAGCTCCTACAATGAGCAGTTCTTC. It specifies CASSQRSSYNEQFF.